Presented here are 3 T cell receptor beta chains from one specimen sequenced in a study of tumor and adjacent non-tumor tissue in lung cancer. TCRbeta libraries were built with three rounds of nested PCR, modified from ARM-PCR. TCRdb called the multiplex PCR reads again in MiXCR, with one record for every CDR3 protein. The sample lists more than 45,000 distinct CDR3 sequences; under 75% were seen once. No cell sorting was done before RNA was extracted from the tissue. More than 3 cm separated this lung sample from the edge of the tumor. The sample taken for sequencing was distant non-tumor lung tissue. All receptors derive from a woman aged 70-85 years with non-small cell lung cancer.

As to this clonotype: An end of the junction differs from the germline gene, which may be a read error. The V call is TRBV6-1, the J call TRBJ2-2, with D possibly being TRBD2 (7 bases). Germline assignment: CDR1 MNHNS and CDR2 SASEGT. This CDR3 region has 17 residues. In DNA form, the CDR3 reads TGTGTCAGCAGCAGAACGCAGGGGAGGGTAAATACCGGGGAGTTGTTTTTT. Its protein is CVSSRTQGRVNTGELFF.

This clonotype was observed many times. The genes are TRBV11-2 and TRBJ1-2; D not resolved. Trimming shortened V by 0 bases and J by 6 bases, and 8 bases separated the two germline ends. This CDR3 is built from 13 residues. Germline V gene data show CDR1 as SGHAT and CDR2 as FQNNGV. The CDR3 here is CASSLDFRDGYTF. DNA of the CDR3: TGTGCCAGCAGCTTAGATTTTCGGGATGGCTACACCTTC.

This rearrangement joins TRBV29-1 to TRBJ2-7; D may be TRBD2 (7 bases). Looked up from germline, CDR1 is SQVTM and CDR2 is ANQGSEA. This CDR3 is built from 13 residues. CDR3 DNA sequence: TGCTCCGCGCGCCGGGGCGGGGGCAGCGAGCAGTACTTC. It codes for CSARRGGGSEQYF.